These 30 T cell receptor beta chains were sequenced from one sample in a study of T cells in localized non-small cell lung cancer (dated by TCRdb to 2018 to 2021). Library preparation used the immunoSEQ multiplex PCR assay. In its TCRdb copy, this immuneACCESS table keeps in-frame sequences only and misses some clones. Where compared with another copy, unresolved V genes explain less than half of these, and the others have no known cause. The table for this sample lists about 33,000 clones; approximately 90% of them were counted only once. The ten largest make up around 2.1% of the sample. Sequencing was performed on peripheral blood, taken before any cancer treatment. Receptor source: a female donor of 60 years or more with stage I lung adenocarcinoma.

The CDR3 nucleotides are TGTGCCAGCAGCTTGGCTCGGGTCGCCGCGGAGACCCAGTACTTC. Translating it yields CASSLARVAAETQYF. This chain joins TRBV5-6 and TRBJ2-5; D call uncertain. Between the trimmed V and J ends, which lost 0 bases and 5 bases, there was a span of 14 bases. This CDR3 comprises 15 residues. Looked up from germline, CDR1 is SGHDT and CDR2 is YYEEEE. Full variable domain (rest looked up from reference TRBV5-6 and TRBJ2-5): DAGVTQSPTHLIKTRGQQVTLRCSPKSGHDTVSWYQQALGQGPQFIFQYYEEEERQRGNFPDRFSGHQFPNYSSELNVNALLLGDSALYLCASSLARVAAETQYFGPGTRLLVL.

The chain employs TRBV6-1 and TRBJ1-5; TRBD1 is a possible D gene (5 bases). This CDR3 is built from 13 residues. From germline, CDR1 is MNHNS and CDR2 SASEGT. The V end was cut by 6 bases, the J end by 2 bases, with 8 bases between. The CDR3 coding sequence is TGTGCCAGCAGGCAGGGAGGCAATCAGCCCCAGCATTTT. Amino acid sequence: CASRQGGNQPQHF.

This clone was seen a few times. The V call is TRBV6-1, the J call TRBJ2-5; D perhaps matches TRBD2 (5 bases). With 9 bases removed from V and 2 bases from J, the gap between germline ends came to 13 bases. The CDR3 runs to 13 residues. CDR1 is MNHNS and CDR2 is SASEGT in the germline V gene. The CDR3 here is CASSSGEQETQYF. The CDR3 DNA reads as TGTGCCAGTAGCAGCGGAGAACAAGAGACCCAGTACTTC.

This clone was observed once. This rearrangement joins TRBV5-1 to TRBJ1-1; 7 nucleotides match TRBD1. The CDR3 loop spans 15 amino acids. Germline V gene lookup returns CDR1 SGHRS and CDR2 YFSETQ. With 5 bases clipped from V and 1 base from J, the junction kept 8 bases outside the gene matches. The CDR3 sequence is CASRPLGQENTEAFF. The CDR3 region has the DNA TGCGCCAGCAGACCGCTAGGACAGGAGAACACTGAAGCTTTCTTT.

This chain links TRBV10-1 with TRBJ1-2; D is ambiguous. V lost 4 bases to trimming and J lost 1 base, with 7 bases between them. The length of the CDR3 is 13 residues. Per germline, CDR1 WNHNN and CDR2 SYGVQD (reference sequence). DNA of the CDR3: TGCGCCAGCAGTGGAGACATTAACTATGGCTACACCTTC. It encodes CASSGDINYGYTF.

The genes are TRBV29-1 and TRBJ2-5, with 8 positions matching TRBD2. CDR3 length: 14 residues. The junction had 7 bases not matched to a gene; V was cut back by 6 bases and J by 1 base. Germline V lookup: CDR1 SQVTM, CDR2 ANQGSEA. The CDR3 region is CSVATLAAQETQYF. For the CDR3, the DNA is TGCAGCGTAGCCACACTAGCGGCCCAAGAGACCCAGTACTTC.

This chain connects TRBV30 to TRBJ1-5; D may be TRBD1 (6 bases). The length of the CDR3 is 13 residues. The V and J ends lost 3 bases and 6 bases respectively, with 12 bases between them. Germline-derived CDR1 and CDR2 are GTSNPN and SVGIG (reference sequence). The CDR3 nucleotides read TGTGCCTGGAGCGGAGGGGGACGTCAGCCCCAGCATTTT. Translation: CAWSGGGRQPQHF.

V and J are TRBV30 and TRBJ2-4; a weak D match, TRBD2 (5 bases). Looked up from germline, CDR1 is GTSNPN and CDR2 is SVGIG (reference sequence). This CDR3 has 13 residues. V lost 3 bases and J lost 6, with 12 bases in between. CDR3 bases: TGTGCCTGGAGCGAGGGCCGAGGAAACATTCAGTACTTC. Translated: CAWSEGRGNIQYF.

The chain is built from TRBV6-4 and TRBJ2-1; TRBD2 matches at 12 bases. This CDR3 is 15 amino acids long. Germline lookup yields CDR1 MRHNA and CDR2 SNTAGT. V was pared by 4 bases and J by 7 bases, with 5 bases of the junction left unmatched. CDR3 sequence reads: CASSVELAGGNEQFF. For the CDR3, the DNA is TGTGCCAGCAGTGTAGAACTAGCGGGGGGAAATGAGCAGTTCTTC.

The V and J genes are TRBV15 and TRBJ2-1, with 9 bases matching TRBD2. The CDR3 totals 17 residues. The junction had 8 bases not matched to a gene; V was cut back by 5 bases and J by 0 bases. Germline CDR1 is LNHNV and CDR2 is YYDKDF (reference sequence). CDR3 region: CATSGSSGVGSYNEQFF. DNA for the CDR3: TGTGCCACCAGCGGTTCTAGCGGGGTCGGCTCCTACAATGAGCAGTTCTTC.

The rearrangement joins TRBV30 to TRBJ2-2; D is unclear. Germline values: CDR1 GTSNPN, CDR2 SVGIG (reference sequence). Trimming removed 2 bases from V and 6 bases from J, with 7 bases in between. CDR3 length equals 12 residues. The CDR3 DNA reads TGTGCCTGGAGTCCAGTTCCCGGGGAGCTGTTTTTT. Translation gives CAWSPVPGELFF.

This sequence joins TRBV19 and TRBJ2-2; D uncertain. The V gene's germline CDR1 is LNHDA and CDR2 SQIVND (reference sequence). Trimming cost V 3 bases and J 6 bases, with 17 bases left between them. The CDR3 runs to 16 residues. The CDR3 DNA reads TGTGCCAGTAGTATGATGGGAATAAAGGGTGCCGGGGAGCTGTTTTTT. It specifies CASSMMGIKGAGELFF.

The CDR3 here is CASSLTGLGGETQYF. The CDR3 region has the DNA TGTGCCAGCAGTCTGACAGGACTGGGGGGAGAGACCCAGTACTTC. This chain joins TRBV6-1 and TRBJ2-5, with D perhaps assigned TRBD1 or TRBD2 (6 bases each). The V and J ends lost 5 bases and 4 bases respectively, with 17 bases between them. The CDR3 sequence is 15 residues long. Germline lookup yields CDR1 MNHNS and CDR2 SASEGT.

This rearrangement joins TRBV7-8 to TRBJ1-1, with D unclear. CDR1 and CDR2 from the germline V gene are SGHVS and FQNEAQ. Between the trimmed V and J ends, which lost 7 bases and 1 base, there was a span of 13 bases. The CDR3 has 14 residues. For the CDR3, the DNA is TGTGCCAGCAAAACGGACCCGGCGAACACTGAAGCTTTCTTT. It translates to CASKTDPANTEAFF.

This clone showed up just once. The chain has TRBV28 and TRBJ1-6; D may be TRBD1 (5 bases). The CDR3 is 17 residues long. CDR1 is MDHEN and CDR2 is SYDVKM in the germline V gene. Trimming shortened V by 11 bases and J by 6 bases, and 26 bases separated the two germline ends. The CDR3 DNA reads TGTGCCGCCGGGGAGGGGTCCGTCGGAAGGGGTAATTCACCCCTCCACTTT. Its protein product is CAAGEGSVGRGNSPLHF.

The chain couples TRBV27 to TRBJ1-1; no reliable D call. The germline V gene encodes CDR1 MNHEY and CDR2 SMNVEV (reference sequence). The V and J ends lost 5 bases and 0 bases respectively, with 22 bases between them. The CDR3 is made up of 18 amino acids. CDR3: CASSNSPTRLSLNTEAFF. The CDR3 nucleotides are TGTGCCAGCAGTAACTCGCCGACACGTCTGTCACTGAACACTGAAGCTTTCTTT.

This chain links TRBV7-2 with TRBJ1-5; 8 bases are shared with TRBD1. V was pared by 8 bases and J by 5 bases, with 11 bases of the junction left unmatched. Germline V gene sequence: CDR1 SGHTA, CDR2 FQGNSA. The CDR3 has 15 residues. CDR3 protein: CASRRQGNWDQPQHF. CDR3 in DNA: TGTGCCAGCCGCCGACAGGGGAATTGGGATCAGCCCCAGCATTTT. The entire variable domain, with the rest obtained from reference TRBV7-2 and TRBJ1-5, is as follows: GAGVSQSPSNKVTEKGKDVELRCDPISGHTALYWYRQSLGQGLEFLIYFQGNSAPDKSGLPSDRFSAERTGGSVSTLTIQRTQQEDSAVYLCASRRQGNWDQPQHFGDGTRLSIL.

The genes are TRBV27 and TRBJ2-7; D is unresolved. The germline V gene encodes CDR1 MNHEY and CDR2 SMNVEV (reference sequence). This CDR3 is built from 15 residues. V was shortened by 1 base and J by 2 bases, with 12 bases between the two germline ends. The CDR3 here is CASSLLARSTYEQYF. In DNA, the CDR3 is TGTGCCAGCAGTTTATTAGCCAGATCTACCTACGAGCAGTACTTC.

V and J are TRBV9 and TRBJ2-1; D is perhaps TRBD1 (6 bases). The CDR3 loop spans 13 amino acids. In germline, CDR1 is SGDLS, CDR2 YYNGEE. V lost 4 bases and J lost 8, with 13 bases in between. In DNA form, the CDR3 reads TGTGCCAGCAGCTTCAGGGGACGGGATGAGCAGTTCTTC. Translated, it gives CASSFRGRDEQFF.

This clone was counted between two and nine times. The V call is TRBV2, the J call TRBJ1-1; D gene uncertain. The V gene's germline CDR1 is SNHLY and CDR2 FYNNEI. V shed 6 bases and J shed 6 bases, with 11 bases lying between them. The CDR3 has 12 residues. The CDR3 region is CASREGMAEAFF. Here the CDR3 DNA reads TGTGCCAGCAGGGAGGGTATGGCTGAAGCTTTCTTT.

V and J are TRBV27 and TRBJ1-3, with 11 bases that match TRBD1. From germline, CDR1 is MNHEY and CDR2 SMNVEV (reference sequence). Trimming removed 6 bases from V and 4 bases from J; junction bases left unmatched: 8. The CDR3 contains 16 residues. The CDR3 DNA is TGTGCCAGCAGACCCGGGACAGGGGGTCTCGGAAACACCATATATTTT. Its translation is CASRPGTGGLGNTIYF.

The chain uses TRBV10-3 and TRBJ1-1; 8 nucleotides line up with TRBD1. Per germline, CDR1 ENHRY and CDR2 SYGVKD. The J segment lost 6 bases and the V segment lost 6 bases, leaving 9 bases of the junction unmatched. The CDR3 length is 14 residues. In DNA, the CDR3 is TGTGCCATCAGCTGGACAGGGTCTGAAGCTGAAGCTTTCTTT. It translates to CAISWTGSEAEAFF.

This clone occurred a few times. The V gene is TRBV6-5, the J gene TRBJ2-5; 7 bases fit TRBD1. There are 14 residues in the CDR3. Losses at the gene ends were 6 bases for V and 3 bases for J; bases not matched to a gene: 7. Looked up from germline, CDR1 is MNHEY and CDR2 is SVGAGI. The CDR3 reads CASRIRQGKETQYF. In nucleotides, the CDR3 is TGTGCCAGCAGGATCAGACAGGGAAAAGAGACCCAGTACTTC.

The V call is TRBV6-5, the J call TRBJ2-7; the D is unclear. Germline V gives CDR1 MNHEY, CDR2 SVGAGI. The CDR3 sequence is 13 residues long. V lost 8 bases to trimming and J lost 2 bases, with 13 bases between them. In nucleotides, the CDR3 is TGTGCCAGCCGAAGGACCGGACCCTACGAGCAGTACTTC. Protein sequence: CASRRTGPYEQYF.

The chain combines TRBV7-2 with TRBJ1-2; D not certain. The V and J ends lost 1 base and 5 bases respectively, with 17 bases between them. CDR1 is SGHTA and CDR2 is FQGNSA in the germline V gene. The CDR3 covers 16 residues. The CDR3 is CASSLEPQRKRYGYTF. Here the CDR3 DNA reads TGTGCCAGCAGCTTAGAACCACAGAGGAAGCGGTATGGCTACACCTTC. Complete variable domain (other parts from reference TRBV7-2 and TRBJ1-2): GAGVSQSPSNKVTEKGKDVELRCDPISGHTALYWYRQSLGQGLEFLIYFQGNSAPDKSGLPSDRFSAERTGGSVSTLTIQRTQQEDSAVYLCASSLEPQRKRYGYTFGSGTRLTVV.

This clone was counted a few times. The chain recombines TRBV28 with TRBJ2-1, with D possibly being TRBD2 (5 bases). The CDR3 length is 14 residues. V was pared by 6 bases and J by 4 bases, with 13 bases between. Germline V gene lookup returns CDR1 MDHEN and CDR2 SYDVKM. DNA for the CDR3: TGTGCCAGCAGCCCGGACTCCCTGTACAATGAGCAGTTCTTC. Protein: CASSPDSLYNEQFF.

This chain uses TRBV18 with TRBJ1-3; 7 nucleotides match TRBD1. The CDR3 has 17 residues. V lost 3 bases, J lost 0 bases, and 8 bases stayed unmatched. CDR1 KGHSH and CDR2 LQKENI come from the germline V gene. CDR3 coding DNA: TGTGCCAGCTCACCTATGGAACAGGGGCACTCTGGAAACACCATATATTTT. Translation gives CASSPMEQGHSGNTIYF.

The chain carries TRBV19 and TRBJ2-3; weak D call: TRBD1 (6 bases). Trimming pared 3 bases from V and 5 bases from J, leaving 9 bases between. Germline assignment: CDR1 LNHDA and CDR2 SQIVND (reference sequence). The CDR3 length is 13 residues. The DNA of the CDR3 is TGTGCCAGTAGTATTGGCAGGGGAGATACGCAGTATTTT. Its translation: CASSIGRGDTQYF. Supplemented by reference TRBV19 and TRBJ2-3, the full variable domain reads DGGITQSPKYLFRKEGQNVTLSCEQNLNHDAMYWYRQDPGQGLRLIYYSQIVNDFQKGDIAEGYSVSREKKESFPLTVTSAQKNPTAFYLCASSIGRGDTQYFGPGTRLTVL.

This clone was found once. The rearrangement joins TRBV9 to TRBJ2-5; D is unresolved. Germline V lookup: CDR1 SGDLS, CDR2 YYNGEE. With 2 bases removed from V and 4 bases from J, the gap between germline ends came to 12 bases. This CDR3 contains 14 residues. The CDR3 here is CASSVSLGGETQYF. CDR3 coding DNA: TGTGCCAGCAGCGTTTCTTTAGGTGGAGAGACCCAGTACTTC.

The chain has TRBV7-2 and TRBJ2-5, with no clear D. Germline values: CDR1 SGHTA, CDR2 FQGNSA. V was pared by 0 bases and J by 4 bases, with 9 bases between. The CDR3 spans 14 residues. CDR3 amino acids: CASSLARRPETQYF. CDR3 nucleotide sequence: TGTGCCAGCAGCTTAGCGCGCAGACCAGAGACCCAGTACTTC.